This T cell receptor (beta chain) was identified in a study of T cell responses to AZD1222 COVID-19 vaccine. Study findings and constraints: Increases in Spike-specific TCR breadth and depth were seen after two AZD1222 doses. Seropositivity was recorded at baseline in only five to seven AZD1222 recipients. Targets within unmutated variant regions were reportedly found for nearly half of spike-specific TCRs.

A note on this clone: Its antigen is unknown.

This table comes from immunoSEQ multiplex PCR, and its TCRdb copy is limited to in-frame clones, with some not included. The sample includes more than 100,000 clones, about 88% of them seen just once. This TCR derives from an adult in good health. The starting material was peripheral blood, obtained on day 0 of AZD1222 vaccination.

CDR3 coding DNA: TGTGCCAGCAGCTTAGTCCCGGGGCCATATAGCAATCAGCCCCAGCATTTT. It specifies CASSLVPGPYSNQPQHF. The chain links TRBV5-5 to TRBJ1-5; the D gene is possibly TRBD1 (5 bases). The CDR3 runs to 17 residues. CDR1 is SGHKS and CDR2 is YYEKEE in the germline V gene (reference sequence). The germline V and J ends were trimmed by 2 bases and 0 bases, with 15 bases remaining between them.